This note documents a single T cell receptor (beta chain) sequence. Its antigen is unknown. One end of the junction does not line up with germline, which may come from a read error. The sample comes from a study of cytomegalovirus exposure and HLA in healthy donors. Whole-study results and caveats: When presence/absence was analysed, sequencing depth was taken to be roughly uniform across donors. The productive fraction for most TCR beta V segments was about 90% or about 30% in an earlier analysis.

Primers: 60 Vbeta forward and 13 Jbeta reverse. Authors' data handling: It was a later analysis that counted 79 million or so unique TCR beta chains, of which 9.5 million to 14 million were shared. The method was immunoSEQ multiplex PCR; TCRdb's version includes in-frame clones alone and lacks a portion of them. The V and J calls and the clone size are those of that table, but D and trimming were determined from the DNA. The sample carries roughly 100,000 clones, 65% to 80% recorded once. In germline, CDR1 is SEHNR, CDR2 FQNEAQ (reference sequence). The CDR3 runs to 14 residues. The source of this sequence is a woman aged 40 to 49 in good health and CMV-seronegative. Sequencing was done on a sample of PBMCs. The V call is TRBV7-9, the J call TRBJ2-1; a possible D gene is TRBD1 (5 bases). Here the CDR3 reads CANSLVWGVNEQFF. The CDR3 DNA follows: TGTGCCAACAGCTTAGTTTGGGGCGTGAATGAGCAGTTCTTC.